This passage covers 8 T cell receptor beta chains from one sample sequenced in a study of Graves' ophthalmopathy and Graves' hyperthyroidism. RNA transcripts were the source from which TCR beta CDR3 regions were amplified. First-round RT-PCR employed HTBI primers, with a second-round multiplex PCR after it. TCRdb reprocessed the multiplex PCR reads via MiXCR and lists one record per CDR3 protein. This table holds approximately 50,000 distinct CDR3 sequences, around half found once. Input material: peripheral blood. The receptors shown here come from an adult man with Graves' ophthalmopathy.

This clonotype is medium-sized (0.01 to 0.1%) within its sample. J is TRBJ1-2 and V is TRBV24-1; 8 positions agree with TRBD1. Germline CDR1 reads KGHDR; CDR2 reads SFDVKD. The CDR3 sequence is 13 residues long. Trimming cost V 4 bases and J 4 bases; bases outside gene matches: 1. CDR3 amino acids: CATSDGQGYGYTF. CDR3 bases: TGTGCCACCAGTGACGGACAGGGCTATGGCTACACCTTC.

This clonotype was observed many times. The chain combines TRBV2 with TRBJ1-5, with D possibly matching TRBD1 (6 bases). The germline V gene has CDR1 SNHLY and CDR2 FYNNEI. Deletions cut 6 bases from V and 1 base from J, with 10 bases between. The CDR3 spans 14 residues. CDR3 coding DNA: TGTGCCAGCAGCCGGGACACAAGCAATCAGCCCCAGCATTTT. Amino acid sequence: CASSRDTSNQPQHF. The whole variable domain, remainder taken from reference TRBV2 and TRBJ1-5, is EPEVTQTPSHQVTQMGQEVILRCVPISNHLYFYWYRQILGQKVEFLVSFYNNEISEKSEIFDDQFSVERPDGSNFTLKIRSTKLEDSAMYFCASSRDTSNQPQHFGDGTRLSIL.

Ten or more counts support this clonotype. The chain links TRBV5-6 to TRBJ1-5; D unclear. This CDR3 spans 14 amino acids. The V gene's germline CDR1 is SGHDT and CDR2 YYEEEE. Deletions cut 4 bases from V and 3 bases from J, with 11 bases between. CDR3 bases: TGTGCCAGCAGCCCCGGGATCCACAATCAGCCCCAGCATTTT. It specifies CASSPGIHNQPQHF.

This clonotype appeared many times. The rearrangement uses TRBV15 and TRBJ2-2, with 8 bases matching TRBD2. This CDR3 is 17 amino acids long. V shed 6 bases and J 5 bases; nucleotides not matched to a gene: 14. Looked up from germline, CDR1 is LNHNV and CDR2 is YYDKDF (reference sequence). The CDR3 DNA reads TGTGCCACCAGACCACTAGCGGAGGTGGGTCGGACCGGGGAGCTGTTTTTT. Residues: CATRPLAEVGRTGELFF.

By sample share, this clonotype is medium-sized. J is TRBJ2-1 and V is TRBV29-1, with 7 positions matching TRBD2. This CDR3 region has 14 residues. V trimming: 5 bases; J trimming: 0 bases; junction bases outside the gene matches: 4. Per germline, CDR1 SQVTM and CDR2 ANQGSEA. The CDR3 loop reads CSVSSGSSYNEQFF. CDR3 bases: TGCAGCGTTTCTAGCGGAAGCTCCTACAATGAGCAGTTCTTC.

Only a few counts were recorded for this clonotype. This CDR3 fails to terminate in the conserved phenylalanine or tryptophan, so it likely reflects a read error. The genes are TRBV20-1 and TRBJ2-7; D perhaps matches TRBD2 (6 bases). CDR1 is DFQATT, CDR2 SNEGSKA, per germline (reference sequence). The germline V and J ends were trimmed by 5 bases and 5 bases, with 13 bases remaining between them. The CDR3 has 12 residues. CDR3 sequence reads: CSARETGDEQYS. CDR3 coding DNA: TGCAGTGCTCGCGAGACGGGAGACGAGCAGTACTCC.

This clonotype showed up just once. The chain employs TRBV20-1 and TRBJ2-2; 8 bases agree with TRBD2. This CDR3 is built from 15 residues. The V and J ends lost 1 base and 2 bases, in that order; junction bases with no gene match: 3. Germline V gene sequence: CDR1 DFQATT, CDR2 SNEGSKA (reference sequence). In nucleotides, the CDR3 is TGCAGTGCTAGAGCCACTAGCGGAAACACCGGGGAGCTGTTTTTT. As protein: CSARATSGNTGELFF.

The CDR3 loop reads CATSDRDRAKRYEQYF. In DNA form, the CDR3 reads TGTGCCACCAGTGATAGGGACAGGGCGAAACGCTACGAGCAGTACTTC. The chain uses TRBV24-1 and TRBJ2-7; 9 bases are shared with TRBD1. The germline CDR1 and CDR2 sequences are KGHDR and SFDVKD. The CDR3 spans 16 residues. J gave up 3 bases and V 3 bases, and 8 bases lay outside the gene matches.